What follows are 22 T cell receptor beta chains derived from one specimen sequenced in a study of T cell responses to AZD1222 COVID-19 vaccine. Sequencing used immunoSEQ multiplex PCR; TCRdb keeps in-frame clones, though not all of them. This table holds approximately 100,000 clones, just over 90% found once. This specimen consisted of peripheral blood, obtained on day 0 of AZD1222 vaccination. The receptors were gathered from an adult in good health.

This chain links TRBV19 with TRBJ2-7; 8 positions match TRBD1. CDR1 and CDR2 (germline): LNHDA, SQIVND (reference sequence). The CDR3 spans 14 residues. Trimming at V came to 6 bases and at J to 1 base, leaving 5 bases not matched to a gene. CDR3 region: CASRQGVGSYEQYF. The CDR3 region has the DNA TGTGCCAGTAGACAGGGGGTAGGATCCTACGAGCAGTACTTC.

The rearrangement uses TRBV4-2 and TRBJ1-1; TRBD1 agrees at 7 bases. V was pared by 0 bases and J by 7 bases, with 8 bases of the junction left unmatched. Germline V gene data show CDR1 as LGHNA and CDR2 as YNFKEQ. The CDR3 is made up of 15 amino acids. The CDR3 DNA follows: TGTGCCAGCAGCCAAGATCAGGGGGGGGGAGGTGAAGCTTTCTTT. It yields the protein CASSQDQGGGGEAFF.

This clone was observed a single time. The chain carries TRBV2 and TRBJ2-7; D uncertain. With 4 bases removed from V and 2 bases from J, the gap between germline ends came to 12 bases. From germline, CDR1 is SNHLY and CDR2 FYNNEI. The CDR3 has 14 amino acids. The CDR3 loop is CASSVLPGPYEQYF. The CDR3 coding sequence is TGTGCCAGCAGTGTGTTACCTGGGCCCTACGAGCAGTACTTC.

This chain links TRBV10-3 with TRBJ1-5; the match to TRBD1 covers 8 bases. Trimming at V came to 0 bases and at J to 4 bases, leaving 5 bases not matched to a gene. From germline, CDR1 is ENHRY and CDR2 SYGVKD. CDR3 length: 16 amino acids. The CDR3 DNA follows: TGTGCCATCAGTGAGTCGGGACAGGCCCGGAATCAGCCCCAGCATTTT. It encodes CAISESGQARNQPQHF.

V gene TRBV6-2 or TRBV6-3 combines with J gene TRBJ2-7; 12 bases map to TRBD2. In germline, CDR1 is MNHEY, CDR2 SVGEGT. J was trimmed by 4 bases and V by 4 bases; bases with no gene match: 5. This CDR3 comprises 15 residues. CDR3 nucleotide sequence: TGTGCCAGCAGTTTCGGACTAGCGGGGATATACGAGCAGTACTTC. It translates to CASSFGLAGIYEQYF.

The chain has TRBV2 and TRBJ1-5; TRBD1 matches at 8 bases. The CDR3 consists of 14 residues. With V trimmed by 8 bases and J by 5 bases, 8 bases remained unmatched. Germline V gene sequence: CDR1 SNHLY, CDR2 FYNNEI. The CDR3, as DNA: TGTGCCAGCCGGACAGGGCGGAATTATCAGCCCCAGCATTTT. Amino acids: CASRTGRNYQPQHF.

This clone was found a few times. The chain uses TRBV28 and TRBJ1-2; 8 bases map to TRBD1. Germline V gene lookup returns CDR1 MDHEN and CDR2 SYDVKM. Trimming took 5 bases from V and 3 from J; bases not matched to a gene: 5. The CDR3 covers 14 residues. CDR3 bases: TGTGCCAGCAGTCCTCCAGGGGGCCACTATGGCTACACCTTC. Translated, it gives CASSPPGGHYGYTF.

V usage is TRBV6-5 and J usage is TRBJ2-7, with 7 bases aligning to TRBD1. The germline CDR1 and CDR2 sequences are MNHEY and SVGAGI. With 6 bases clipped from V and 1 base from J, the junction kept 6 bases outside the gene matches. The CDR3 consists of 14 residues. The CDR3 loop is CASSKTGMSYEQYF. CDR3 in DNA: TGTGCCAGCAGCAAGACAGGGATGTCCTACGAGCAGTACTTC.

V usage is TRBV4-2 and J usage is TRBJ2-7; perhaps TRBD2 as D (6 bases). The ends were cut back, 0 bases at V and 0 bases at J, with 24 bases in the middle. Germline lookup yields CDR1 LGHNA and CDR2 YNFKEQ. The CDR3 has 20 residues. This CDR3 is CASSQDPTSSGWGSSYEQYF. The CDR3 DNA reads as TGTGCCAGCAGCCAAGATCCGACTAGTTCAGGGTGGGGGTCCTCCTACGAGCAGTACTTC.

J is TRBJ1-2 and V is TRBV4-2; 7 bases map to TRBD1. J gave up 4 bases and V 0 bases, and 5 bases lay outside the gene matches. Germline CDR1 LGHNA, CDR2 YNFKEQ. The CDR3 length is 15 residues. DNA of the CDR3: TGTGCCAGCAGCCAAGATCGGGCAGGGGGCTATGGCTACACCTTC. This codes for CASSQDRAGGYGYTF.

This clone was seen once. This chain connects TRBV27 to TRBJ2-7, with D perhaps given as TRBD1 or TRBD2 (5 bases each). The CDR3 has 14 amino acids. The V and J ends lost 5 bases and 2 bases respectively, with 13 bases between them. Germline loops: CDR1 MNHEY, CDR2 SMNVEV (reference sequence). The CDR3: CASSPRGTPYEQYF. In DNA, the CDR3 is TGTGCCAGCAGTCCGAGAGGGACCCCCTACGAGCAGTACTTC.

The gene calls are TRBV11-1 and TRBJ2-1; D is unresolved. V lost 6 bases and J 10 bases, leaving 16 bases between the germline ends. The germline CDR1 and CDR2 sequences are SGHAT and FQDESV (reference sequence). This CDR3 has 13 residues. The CDR3 region is CASSTFRRREQFF. CDR3 DNA sequence: TGTGCCAGCAGTACATTCCGACGGCGCGAGCAGTTCTTC.

The chain combines TRBV3-1 (or the pseudogene TRBV3-2) with TRBJ1-1, with a weak D call TRBD1 (5 bases). Trimming pared 3 bases from V and 3 bases from J, leaving 20 bases between. The CDR3 is made up of 17 amino acids. Germline V gives CDR1 LGHDT, CDR2 YNNKEL (reference sequence). CDR3 bases: TGTGCCAGCAGCCACAGACGTGCCGGGGCCAGGGACACTGAAGCTTTCTTT. It encodes CASSHRRAGARDTEAFF.

This clone was picked up one time. This chain joins TRBV4-3 and TRBJ2-5; tentative D call: TRBD1 (6 bases). Germline V gives CDR1 LGHNA, CDR2 YSLEER. This CDR3 is built from 13 residues. V was cut by 2 bases and J by 5 bases, with 9 bases left in between. The CDR3 loop is CASSQSGVETQYF. The CDR3 coding sequence is TGCGCCAGCAGCCAATCAGGGGTTGAGACCCAGTACTTC.

V is TRBV3-1 (or the pseudogene TRBV3-2) and J is TRBJ1-5, with D unresolved. The CDR3 is 17 amino acids. CDR1 LGHDT and CDR2 YNNKEL come from the germline V gene (reference sequence). The V end was cut by 1 base, the J end by 4 bases, with 17 bases between. The CDR3 DNA reads as TGTGCCAGCAGCCAAGGAGGCTGGCAAAACCTTAATCAGCCCCAGCATTTT. Translated, it gives CASSQGGWQNLNQPQHF.

This chain connects TRBV5-6 to TRBJ1-1; possibly TRBD1 for D (6 bases). CDR1 is SGHDT, CDR2 YYEEEE, per germline. Trimming took 0 bases from V and 12 from J, leaving 18 bases between them. The CDR3 totals 14 residues. The CDR3 coding sequence is TGTGCCAGCAGCTTGGATTTAGGGGGTCCGGGAACTTTCTTT. It translates to CASSLDLGGPGTFF.

The chain recombines TRBV6-2 or TRBV6-3 with TRBJ2-7, with D perhaps matching TRBD1 (5 bases). CDR1 is MNHEY and CDR2 is SVGEGT in the germline V gene. The CDR3 consists of 13 residues. Trimming took 6 bases from V and 12 from J, leaving 21 bases between them. The CDR3 region has the DNA TGTGCCAGCAGCTCCGGACCCCTTGACAGCCGGTACTTC. Translation gives CASSSGPLDSRYF.

The V and J genes are TRBV18 and TRBJ2-5; D remains ambiguous. V was shortened by 6 bases and J by 4 bases, with 12 bases between the two germline ends. The germline CDR1 and CDR2 sequences are KGHSH and LQKENI. The CDR3 loop spans 13 amino acids. CDR3 loop: CASSNLNGETQYF. The CDR3 nucleotides read TGTGCCAGCTCTAACCTGAATGGAGAGACCCAGTACTTC.

This chain uses TRBV2 with TRBJ1-6, with TRBD1 identical over 9 bases. Germline CDR1 and CDR2: SNHLY and FYNNEI. This CDR3 region has 16 residues. V was clipped by 0 bases and J by 4 bases; unmatched bases: 1. The CDR3 region is CASSEAGTGYNSPLHF. Here the CDR3 DNA reads TGTGCCAGCAGTGAAGCGGGGACAGGGTATAATTCACCCCTCCACTTT.

The rearrangement joins TRBV6-5 to TRBJ1-5; no definite D call. This CDR3 is 15 amino acids long. V was shortened by 7 bases and J by 2 bases, with 15 bases between the two germline ends. Germline values: CDR1 MNHEY, CDR2 SVGAGI. Here the CDR3 reads CASTHPGVGNQPQHF. The CDR3, as DNA: TGTGCCAGCACCCACCCCGGGGTTGGCAATCAGCCCCAGCATTTT.

The rearrangement uses TRBV28 and TRBJ1-5, with a possible D match to TRBD1 (5 bases). Trimming removed 8 bases at V and 3 bases at J, with 14 bases between. The CDR3 has 14 amino acids. Germline V gives CDR1 MDHEN, CDR2 SYDVKM. CDR3 residues: CASLRAWNNQPQHF. CDR3 nucleotide sequence: TGTGCCAGCCTCAGGGCGTGGAACAATCAGCCCCAGCATTTT. The full variable domain, completed using reference TRBV28 and TRBJ1-5, is DVKVTQSSRYLVKRTGEKVFLECVQDMDHENMFWYRQDPGLGLRLIYFSYDVKMKEKGDIPEGYSVSREKKERFSLILESASTNQTSMYLCASLRAWNNQPQHFGDGTRLSIL.

CDR3 coding DNA: TGTGCCAGCAGGGCAGAGGAATGGACTGAAGCTTTCTTT. This gives the protein CASRAEEWTEAFF. J is TRBJ1-1 and V is TRBV12-3 or TRBV12-4; D is ambiguous. This CDR3 comprises 13 residues. The V end lost 6 bases, the J end lost 5 bases, and 13 bases lay between the germline ends.